One and the same sample provided the 13 T cell receptor beta chains below, sequenced in a study of blood T cell repertoires in COVID-19. Libraries were prepared by immunoSEQ multiplex PCR; TCRdb keeps only in-frame clonotypes and omits some of them. The table lists around 310,000 clones, around 89% of them singletons. Source material: peripheral blood. The receptor set was obtained from a woman aged 60-75 years with acute or convalescent COVID-19.

This sequence joins TRBV6-1 and TRBJ1-1; TRBD1 might be the D (5 bases). The germline CDR1 and CDR2 sequences are MNHNS and SASEGT. CDR3 length: 15 residues. Trimming cost V 3 bases and J 0 bases, with 11 bases left between them. The CDR3 is CASSETVPMNTEAFF. CDR3 sequence (DNA): TGTGCCAGCAGTGAGACAGTGCCTATGAACACTGAAGCTTTCTTT.

The V call is TRBV29-1, the J call TRBJ2-2, with D uncertain. The CDR3 is 14 amino acids. V was clipped by 4 bases and J by 1 base, with 10 bases between them. Germline V gives CDR1 SQVTM, CDR2 ANQGSEA. In DNA, the CDR3 is TGCAGCGTTGTATTCCCCGTGAACACCGGGGAGCTGTTTTTT. Its translation: CSVVFPVNTGELFF.

This rearrangement joins TRBV30 to TRBJ1-4; possibly TRBD1 for D (6 bases). Germline CDR1 GTSNPN, CDR2 SVGIG (reference sequence). V was cut by 4 bases and J by 8 bases, with 17 bases left in between. CDR3 length: 14 residues. CDR3 protein: CAWNFQGFQEKLFF. CDR3 bases: TGTGCCTGGAATTTCCAGGGGTTCCAAGAAAAACTGTTTTTT.

The CDR3 spells CASSKVREGRSQETQYF. CDR3 in DNA: TGTGCCAGTAGTAAGGTGCGGGAGGGCCGGTCTCAAGAGACCCAGTACTTC. V gene TRBV19 combines with J gene TRBJ2-5; TRBD2 agrees at 9 bases. CDR1 and CDR2 from the germline V gene are LNHDA and SQIVND (reference sequence). With V trimmed by 4 bases and J by 2 bases, 11 bases remained unmatched. CDR3 length: 17 residues.

This CDR3 is CASSSISYEQYF. DNA of the CDR3: TGTGCCAGCAGCTCTATTTCCTACGAGCAGTACTTC. The chain recombines TRBV28 with TRBJ2-7; D is undetermined. Trimming removed 6 bases from V and 1 base from J, with 7 bases in between. Germline assignment: CDR1 MDHEN and CDR2 SYDVKM. The CDR3 totals 12 residues.

This clone was seen only a few times. The V and J genes are TRBV18 and TRBJ1-3; TRBD1 might be the D (5 bases). V was pared by 3 bases and J by 3 bases, with 15 bases between. The CDR3 covers 16 residues. Germline V gene data show CDR1 as KGHSH and CDR2 as LQKENI. This CDR3 is CASSPQEGVYGNTIYF. The CDR3 DNA reads TGTGCCAGCTCACCGCAAGAAGGGGTGTATGGAAACACCATATATTTT.

This chain joins TRBV29-1 and TRBJ2-3; TRBD2 matches at 9 bases. The V gene end was trimmed by 8 bases and the J gene end by 5 bases; junction bases not matched to a gene: 8. Germline loops: CDR1 SQVTM, CDR2 ANQGSEA. The CDR3 is made up of 13 amino acids. This CDR3 is CSTCPSGKDTQYF. The DNA of the CDR3 is TGCAGCACGTGCCCTAGCGGGAAAGATACGCAGTATTTT.

This clone was seen a handful of times. The rearrangement uses TRBV6-2 or TRBV6-3 and TRBJ1-1; D is unresolved. Trimming removed 3 bases at V and 1 base at J, with 6 bases between. The CDR3 loop spans 13 amino acids. Germline V gene data show CDR1 as MNHEY and CDR2 as SVGEGT. In nucleotides, the CDR3 is TGTGCCAGCAGTTATGCGGGGAACACTGAAGCTTTCTTT. Translated, it gives CASSYAGNTEAFF.

The chain carries TRBV7-2 and TRBJ2-7; possible D gene TRBD2, 6 bases. Germline CDR1 SGHTA, CDR2 FQGNSA. V dropped 5 bases and J dropped 6 bases, with 17 bases sitting between them. The CDR3 extends over 14 amino acids. The CDR3 DNA is TGTGCCAGCAGCCGCGCCCCTTCGGAGGGCGAGCAGTACTTC. Translated, it gives CASSRAPSEGEQYF.

The rearrangement joins TRBV9 to TRBJ2-1, with D possibly TRBD1 on 6 matching bases. V lost 6 bases and J lost 4, with 17 bases in between. CDR1 and CDR2 from the germline V gene are SGDLS and YYNGEE. This CDR3 spans 15 amino acids. CDR3 sequence (DNA): TGTGCCAGCACCCTAGACCCGACAGGTTACAATGAGCAGTTCTTC. It translates to CASTLDPTGYNEQFF.

The chain has TRBV3-1 (or the pseudogene TRBV3-2) and TRBJ1-2, with D unresolved. This CDR3 spans 12 amino acids. CDR1 is LGHDT, CDR2 YNNKEL, per germline (reference sequence). The V end was cut by 1 base, the J end by 8 bases, with 8 bases between. The CDR3 loop is CASSQGGLGYTF. CDR3 coding DNA: TGTGCCAGCAGCCAAGGCGGACTGGGCTACACCTTC.

V gene TRBV6-2 or TRBV6-3 combines with J gene TRBJ2-7, with 10 bases fitting TRBD1. Germline CDR1 MNHEY, CDR2 SVGEGT. This CDR3 is built from 14 residues. V trimming: 2 bases; J trimming: 3 bases; junction bases outside the gene matches: 1. In DNA, the CDR3 is TGTGCCAGCAGTTACGACAGGGGGCGCTACGAGCAGTACTTC. Protein product: CASSYDRGRYEQYF.

The chain links TRBV28 to TRBJ2-3; 8 bases are a match to TRBD2. J lost 4 bases, V lost 5 bases, and 5 bases had no gene match. The length of the CDR3 is 14 residues. Per the germline V gene, CDR1 is MDHEN and CDR2 is SYDVKM. The CDR3 nucleotides read TGTGCCAGCAGTACCGGGGGGGCCTCAGATACGCAGTATTTT. Its translation: CASSTGGASDTQYF.